This T cell receptor beta chain was recorded in a study of blood T cell repertoires in COVID-19. This CDR3 spans 14 amino acids. Germline V lookup: CDR1 KGHSH, CDR2 LQKENI. V lost 6 bases, J lost 4 bases, and 7 bases stayed unmatched. Data came from immunoSEQ multiplex PCR; TCRdb stores just in-frame clones and leaves some out. Found here are about 240,000 clones, roughly 86% of them singletons; the top ten hold 9% to 15%. About this clone itself: Other DNA sequences within the sample encode an identical CDR3.

This receptor was identified in a man at least 80 years old with acute or convalescent COVID-19. J is TRBJ1-2 and V is TRBV18; 8 bases agree with TRBD1. The sequenced sample consisted of peripheral blood. The CDR3 DNA follows: TGTGCCAGCTCCCCCGGGACAGGAGCCTATGGCTACACCTTC. Residues: CASSPGTGAYGYTF.